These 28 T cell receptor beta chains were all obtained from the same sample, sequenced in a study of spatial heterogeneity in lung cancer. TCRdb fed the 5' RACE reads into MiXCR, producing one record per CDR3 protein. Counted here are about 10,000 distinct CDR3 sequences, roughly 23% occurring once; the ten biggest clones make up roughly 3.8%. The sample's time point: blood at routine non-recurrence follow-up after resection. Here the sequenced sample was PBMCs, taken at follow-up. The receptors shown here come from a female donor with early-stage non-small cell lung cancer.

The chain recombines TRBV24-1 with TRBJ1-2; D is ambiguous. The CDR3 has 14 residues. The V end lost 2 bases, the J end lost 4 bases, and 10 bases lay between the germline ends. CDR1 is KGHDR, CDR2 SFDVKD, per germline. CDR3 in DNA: TGTGCCACCAGTGATTCGGACCCCTTCTATGGCTACACCTTC. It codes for CATSDSDPFYGYTF.

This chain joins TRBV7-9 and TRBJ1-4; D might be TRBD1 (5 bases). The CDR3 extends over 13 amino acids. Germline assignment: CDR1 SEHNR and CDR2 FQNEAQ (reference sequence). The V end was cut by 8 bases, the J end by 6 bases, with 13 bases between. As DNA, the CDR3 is TGTGCCAGCGGCACCAGGGAGGATGAAAAACTGTTTTTT. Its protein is CASGTREDEKLFF.

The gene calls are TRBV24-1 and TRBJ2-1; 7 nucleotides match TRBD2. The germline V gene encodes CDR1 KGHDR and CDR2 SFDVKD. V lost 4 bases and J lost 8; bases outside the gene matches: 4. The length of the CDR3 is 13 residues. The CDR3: CATSESTSDEQFF. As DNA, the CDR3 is TGTGCCACCAGTGAGTCAACTAGCGATGAGCAGTTCTTC.

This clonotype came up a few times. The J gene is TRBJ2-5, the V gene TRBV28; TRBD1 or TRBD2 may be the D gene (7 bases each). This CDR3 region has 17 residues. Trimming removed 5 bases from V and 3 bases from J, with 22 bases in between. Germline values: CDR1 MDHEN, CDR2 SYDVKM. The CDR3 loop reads CASSPSPDREGKETQYF. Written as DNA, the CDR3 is TGTGCCAGCAGTCCCTCCCCTGACAGGGAGGGAAAAGAGACCCAGTACTTC.

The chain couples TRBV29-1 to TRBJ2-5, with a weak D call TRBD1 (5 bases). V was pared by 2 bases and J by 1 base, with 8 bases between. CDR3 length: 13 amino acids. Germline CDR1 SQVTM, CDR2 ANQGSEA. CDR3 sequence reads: CSVERGSQETQYF. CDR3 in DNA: TGCAGCGTTGAAAGGGGCAGCCAAGAGACCCAGTACTTC. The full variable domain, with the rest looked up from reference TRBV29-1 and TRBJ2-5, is SAVISQKPSRDICQRGTSLTIQCQVDSQVTMMFWYRQQPGQSLTLIATANQGSEATYESGFVIDKFPISRPNLTFSTLTVSNMSPEDSSIYLCSVERGSQETQYFGPGTRLLVL.

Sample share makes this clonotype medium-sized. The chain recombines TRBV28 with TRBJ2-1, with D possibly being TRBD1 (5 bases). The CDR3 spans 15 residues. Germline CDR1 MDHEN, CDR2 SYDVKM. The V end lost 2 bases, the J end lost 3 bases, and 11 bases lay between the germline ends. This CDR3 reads CASSLNWGNYNEQFF. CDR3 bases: TGTGCCAGCAGTTTAAATTGGGGCAACTACAATGAGCAGTTCTTC.

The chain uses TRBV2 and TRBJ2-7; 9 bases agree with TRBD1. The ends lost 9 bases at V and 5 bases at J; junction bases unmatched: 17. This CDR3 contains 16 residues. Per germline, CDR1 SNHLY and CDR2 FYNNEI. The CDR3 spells CASTILKVQGADEQYF. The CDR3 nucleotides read TGTGCCAGTACGATCCTTAAGGTACAGGGGGCAGACGAGCAGTACTTC.

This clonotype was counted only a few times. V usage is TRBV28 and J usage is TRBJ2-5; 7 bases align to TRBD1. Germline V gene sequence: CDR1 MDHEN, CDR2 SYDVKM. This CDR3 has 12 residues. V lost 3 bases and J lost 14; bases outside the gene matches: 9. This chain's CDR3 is CASSFRPGQFYF. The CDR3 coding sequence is TGTGCCAGCAGTTTCCGGCCGGGACAGTTCTACTTC.

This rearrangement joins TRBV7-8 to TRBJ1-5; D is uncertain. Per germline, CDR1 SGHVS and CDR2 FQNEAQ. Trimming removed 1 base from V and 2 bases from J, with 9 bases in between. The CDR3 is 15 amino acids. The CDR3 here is CASSLGQEGNQPQHF. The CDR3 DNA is TGTGCCAGCAGCTTAGGGCAGGAAGGCAATCAGCCCCAGCATTTT.

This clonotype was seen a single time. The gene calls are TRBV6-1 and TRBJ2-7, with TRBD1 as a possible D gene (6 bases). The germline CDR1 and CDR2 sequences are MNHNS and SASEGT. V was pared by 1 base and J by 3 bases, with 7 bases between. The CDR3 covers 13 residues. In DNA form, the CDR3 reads TGTGCCAGCAGTGAAGGACAGGTCTACGAGCAGTACTTC. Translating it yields CASSEGQVYEQYF.

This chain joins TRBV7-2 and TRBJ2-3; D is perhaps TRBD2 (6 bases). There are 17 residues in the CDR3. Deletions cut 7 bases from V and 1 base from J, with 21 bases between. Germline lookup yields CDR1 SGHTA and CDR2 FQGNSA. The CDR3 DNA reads TGTGCCAGCACTCCTATATCGGGAGAACGGGGCACAGATACGCAGTATTTT. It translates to CASTPISGERGTDTQYF.

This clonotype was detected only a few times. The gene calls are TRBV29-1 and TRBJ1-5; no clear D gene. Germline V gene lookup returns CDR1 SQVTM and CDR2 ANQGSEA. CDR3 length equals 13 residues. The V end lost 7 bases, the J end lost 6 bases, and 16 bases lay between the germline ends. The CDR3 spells CSATDQEGQPQHF. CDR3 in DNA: TGCAGCGCTACGGACCAAGAAGGTCAGCCCCAGCATTTT.

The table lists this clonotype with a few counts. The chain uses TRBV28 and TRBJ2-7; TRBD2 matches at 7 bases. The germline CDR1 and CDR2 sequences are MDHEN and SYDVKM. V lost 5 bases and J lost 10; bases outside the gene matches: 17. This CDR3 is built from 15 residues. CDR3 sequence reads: CASSRPGAGEVGQYF. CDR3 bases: TGTGCCAGCAGTCGCCCCGGCGCGGGAGAAGTCGGCCAGTACTTC. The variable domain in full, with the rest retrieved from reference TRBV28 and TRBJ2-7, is DVKVTQSSRYLVKRTGEKVFLECVQDMDHENMFWYRQDPGLGLRLIYFSYDVKMKEKGDIPEGYSVSREKKERFSLILESASTNQTSMYLCASSRPGAGEVGQYFGPGTRLTVT.

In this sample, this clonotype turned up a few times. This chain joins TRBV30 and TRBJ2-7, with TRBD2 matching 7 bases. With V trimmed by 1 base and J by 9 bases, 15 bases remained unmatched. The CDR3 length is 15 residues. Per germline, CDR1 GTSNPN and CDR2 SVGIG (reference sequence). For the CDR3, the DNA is TGTGCCTGGAGTGGTAAGACGGCTAGCGGAGCGCCGCAGTACTTC. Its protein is CAWSGKTASGAPQYF.

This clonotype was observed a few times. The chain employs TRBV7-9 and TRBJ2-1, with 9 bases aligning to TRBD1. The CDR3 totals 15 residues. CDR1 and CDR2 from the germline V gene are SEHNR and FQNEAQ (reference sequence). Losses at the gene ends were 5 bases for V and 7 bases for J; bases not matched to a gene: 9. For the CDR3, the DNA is TGTGCCAGCAGCATACGACAGGGGGGTTGGAATGAGCAGTTCTTC. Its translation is CASSIRQGGWNEQFF.

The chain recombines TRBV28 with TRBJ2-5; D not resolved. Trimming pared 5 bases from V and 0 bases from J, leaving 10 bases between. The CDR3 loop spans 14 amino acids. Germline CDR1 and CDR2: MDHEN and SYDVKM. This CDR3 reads CASSLSLYQETQYF. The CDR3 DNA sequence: TGTGCCAGCAGTCTCTCCCTGTACCAAGAGACCCAGTACTTC.

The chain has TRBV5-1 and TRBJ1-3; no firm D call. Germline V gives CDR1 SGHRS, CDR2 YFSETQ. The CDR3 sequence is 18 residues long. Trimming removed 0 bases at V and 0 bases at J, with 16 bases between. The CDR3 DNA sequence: TGCGCCAGCAGCTTGGATAAAGGCAGACCTTACTCTGGAAACACCATATATTTT. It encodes CASSLDKGRPYSGNTIYF.

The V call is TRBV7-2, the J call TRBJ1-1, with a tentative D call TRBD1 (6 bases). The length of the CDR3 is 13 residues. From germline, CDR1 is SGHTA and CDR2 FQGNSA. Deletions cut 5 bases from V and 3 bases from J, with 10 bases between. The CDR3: CASSASGDTEAFF. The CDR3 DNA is TGTGCCAGCAGCGCCTCAGGGGACACTGAAGCTTTCTTT.

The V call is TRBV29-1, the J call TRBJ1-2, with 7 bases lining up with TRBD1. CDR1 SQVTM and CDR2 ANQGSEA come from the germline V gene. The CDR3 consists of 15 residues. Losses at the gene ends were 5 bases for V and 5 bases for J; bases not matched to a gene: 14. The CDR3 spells CSVRASDRFLYGYTF. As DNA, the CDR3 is TGCAGCGTTCGCGCATCGGACAGGTTTCTGTATGGCTACACCTTC.

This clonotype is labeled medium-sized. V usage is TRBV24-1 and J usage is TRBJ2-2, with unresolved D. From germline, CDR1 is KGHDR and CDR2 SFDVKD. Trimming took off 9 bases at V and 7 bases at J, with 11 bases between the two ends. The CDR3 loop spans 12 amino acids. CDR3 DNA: TGTGCCACCTGGAACGGAATCGGGGAGCTGTTTTTT. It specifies CATWNGIGELFF.

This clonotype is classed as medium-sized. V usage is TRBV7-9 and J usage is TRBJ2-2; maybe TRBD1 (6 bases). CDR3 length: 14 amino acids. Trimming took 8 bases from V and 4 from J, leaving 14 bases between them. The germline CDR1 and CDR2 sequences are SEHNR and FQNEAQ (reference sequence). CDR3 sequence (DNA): TGTGCCAGCGATGGGACACTCCTCACCGGGGAGCTGTTTTTT. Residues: CASDGTLLTGELFF.

As DNA, the CDR3 is TGTGCCAGTAGTGCAGTCCCGGACAGGGAGGTTTACACCTTC. The encoded protein is CASSAVPDREVYTF. The chain links TRBV19 to TRBJ1-2, with 8 bases lining up with TRBD1. CDR1 is LNHDA, CDR2 SQIVND, per germline (reference sequence). Trimming cost V 5 bases and J 11 bases; bases outside gene matches: 13. The CDR3 is made up of 14 amino acids.

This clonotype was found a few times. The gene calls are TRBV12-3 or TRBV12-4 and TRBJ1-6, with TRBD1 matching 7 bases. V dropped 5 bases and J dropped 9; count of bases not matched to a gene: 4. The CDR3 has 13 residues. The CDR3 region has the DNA TGTGCCAGCAGTCCGGGGACAGTTTCACCCCTCCACTTT. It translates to CASSPGTVSPLHF.

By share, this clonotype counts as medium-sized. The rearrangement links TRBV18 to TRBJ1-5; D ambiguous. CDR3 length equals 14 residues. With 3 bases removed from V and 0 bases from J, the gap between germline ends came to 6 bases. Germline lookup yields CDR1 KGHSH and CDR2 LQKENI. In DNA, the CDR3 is TGTGCCAGCTCACCGGATGTTAGCAATCAGCCCCAGCATTTT. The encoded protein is CASSPDVSNQPQHF. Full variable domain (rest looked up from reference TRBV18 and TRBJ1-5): NAGVMQNPRHLVRRRGQEARLRCSPMKGHSHVYWYRQLPEEGLKFMVYLQKENIIDESGMPKERFSAEFPKEGPSILRIQQVVRGDSAAYFCASSPDVSNQPQHFGDGTRLSIL.

CDR3 sequence reads: CASSVFMTGSSGELFF. The CDR3 DNA reads as TGTGCCAGCAGCGTGTTTATGACAGGGAGTTCCGGGGAGCTGTTTTTT. The chain combines TRBV9 with TRBJ2-2; 7 nucleotides agree with TRBD1. This CDR3 is 16 amino acids long. The V segment lost 2 bases and the J segment 6 bases; nucleotides outside the gene matches: 10. CDR1 is SGDLS and CDR2 is YYNGEE in the germline V gene.

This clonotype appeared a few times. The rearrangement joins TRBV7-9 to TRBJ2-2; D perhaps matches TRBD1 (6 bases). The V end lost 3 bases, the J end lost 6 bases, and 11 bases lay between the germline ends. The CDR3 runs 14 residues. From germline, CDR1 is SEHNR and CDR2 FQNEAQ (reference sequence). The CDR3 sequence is CASSLDSTSGELFF. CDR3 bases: TGTGCCAGCAGCTTGGACAGCACTTCCGGGGAGCTGTTTTTT.

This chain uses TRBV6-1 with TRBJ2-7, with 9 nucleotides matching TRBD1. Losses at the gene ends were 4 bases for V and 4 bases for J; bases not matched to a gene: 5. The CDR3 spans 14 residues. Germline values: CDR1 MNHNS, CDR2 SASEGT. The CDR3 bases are TGTGCCAGCAGTGTCGACAGGGGGGGATACGAGCAGTACTTC. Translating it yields CASSVDRGGYEQYF.

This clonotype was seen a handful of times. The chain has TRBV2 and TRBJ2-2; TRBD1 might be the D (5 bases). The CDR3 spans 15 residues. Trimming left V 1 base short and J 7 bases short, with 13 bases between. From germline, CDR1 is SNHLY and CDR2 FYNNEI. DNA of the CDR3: TGTGCCAGCAGTGAAGGGCAGGGTGTTGGCGGGGAGCTGTTTTTT. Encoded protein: CASSEGQGVGGELFF.